This entry is about one T cell receptor (beta chain). Its antigen is still unknown. The PCR was carried out with 60 Vbeta primers and 13 Jbeta primers. Clones were sequenced by immunoSEQ multiplex PCR, and TCRdb holds only the in-frame ones, with some missing. The sample shows some 120,000 clones, about four fifths of them seen only once. Germline loops: CDR1 MNHNS, CDR2 SASEGT. Trimming at V came to 6 bases and at J to 7 bases, leaving 8 bases not matched to a gene. The CDR3 has 13 residues. The data originate from a study of cytomegalovirus exposure and HLA in healthy donors. Background on the study: Earlier results showed 120 million or so unique TCR beta sequences derived from 150 million to 200 million T cells.

Study-level results: Per published reports, the classifier diagnosed cytomegalovirus status with high specificity and sensitivity. Three chains linked to CMV were shown in vitro to be specific for CMV antigens. Later analysis placed DRB1 highest and HLA-C lowest in TCR association rates, which differed by HLA locus.

The chain couples TRBV6-1 to TRBJ2-5, with 7 bases fitting TRBD2. Sequencing was performed on PBMCs. The clonotype was recovered from a man younger than 40 in good health and CMV-seronegative. The CDR3 sequence is CASRNGLGGTQYF. CDR3 DNA: TGTGCCAGCAGGAACGGACTAGGCGGGACCCAGTACTTC.